The clone carrying this TCR beta chain occurred once. Its specificity is unknown. This sample is drawn from a study of Ad26.COV2.S vaccination and SARS-CoV-2 variants. Overall study findings and caveats: Measurements of TCR breadth and depth may have given underestimates of the total T cell responses. Substantial response breadth was reportedly seen for spike-specific CD8+ and CD4+ T cells after vaccination.

Repertoires were generated with immunoSEQ multiplex PCR, while TCRdb's copy carries only in-frame clones and drops some. This table holds approximately 410,000 clones, about 90% found once. Stated treatment: roughly 19 received Ad26.COV2.S at low or high dose, single or two shots; roughly 5 received placebo; per-sample allocation not given. Collection of samples fell on day 63 after the first vaccine or placebo injection. Donor was an adult aged 18-55 years in Boston. CDR3 size: 15 residues. V gave up 2 bases and J gave up 5 bases; unmatched junction bases: 7. Germline V gives CDR1 SEHNR, CDR2 FQNEAQ (reference sequence).

The V gene is TRBV7-9, the J gene TRBJ1-2, with TRBD1 identical over 8 bases. The clonotype originates from a person aged 18-65 years who received the Ad26.COV2.S COVID-19 vaccine or a placebo. Sequenced material: peripheral blood, taken in a trial of Ad26.COV2.S vaccine versus placebo. CDR3 loop: CASSLSAGGEYGYTF. DNA of the CDR3: TGTGCCAGCAGCTTATCAGCAGGGGGCGAATATGGCTACACCTTC.